The rows below give T cell receptor beta chains drawn from one sample of a study of T cell responses to AZD1222 COVID-19 vaccine. Some clones are missing from TCRdb's copy, which holds only in-frame ones; the method was immunoSEQ multiplex PCR. The table lists tens of thousands of clones, around nine tenths of them singletons. The sequencing used peripheral blood, collected on day 0 of AZD1222 vaccination. The receptors stem from an adult in good health. CDR3s include the opening cysteine and the closing phenylalanine or tryptophan. A D gene is named only where the DNA matches it firmly. Clone size is stated in some rows and not others, as once, few, many or a class when expanded.

d_call: TRBD2; clone_size: NA; j_call: TRBJ2-1; v_call: TRBV11-2; cdr3_nt: TGTGCCAGCAGACCATCGGGGGGGGACAATGAGCAGTTCTTC; cdr3_aa: CASRPSGGDNEQFF
d_call: NA; clone_size: NA; j_call: TRBJ1-6; v_call: TRBV18; cdr3_nt: TGTGCCAGCTCACCACCGGTGAGGGAAGATTCACCCCTCCACTTT; cdr3_aa: CASSPPVREDSPLHF
d_call: TRBD1; clone_size: NA; j_call: TRBJ2-7; v_call: TRBV10-3; cdr3_nt: TGTGCCATCAGTGAACGACAGGGTGAACTCTACGAGCAGTACTTC; cdr3_aa: CAISERQGELYEQYF
d_call: NA; clone_size: NA; j_call: TRBJ1-5; v_call: TRBV27; cdr3_nt: TGTGCCAGCAGTCCCCTCCCCACCGGGAACTATCAGCCCCAGCATTTT; cdr3_aa: CASSPLPTGNYQPQHF
d_call: NA; clone_size: NA; j_call: TRBJ2-2; v_call: TRBV5-5; cdr3_nt: TGTGCCAGCAGCTACATTCGGACAGCGAACACCGGGGAGCTGTTTTTT; cdr3_aa: CASSYIRTANTGELFF
d_call: NA; clone_size: NA; j_call: TRBJ2-3; v_call: TRBV7-9; cdr3_nt: TGTGCCAGCAGCCAAGGCCAAAGACTATGGGAAGGCACGCAGTATTTT; cdr3_aa: CASSQGQRLWEGTQYF
d_call: NA; clone_size: NA; j_call: TRBJ1-2; v_call: TRBV6-5; cdr3_nt: TGTGCCAGCAGTCAGACAGCGAGTGGCTACACCTTC; cdr3_aa: CASSQTASGYTF
d_call: NA; clone_size: NA; j_call: TRBJ1-2; v_call: TRBV7-8; cdr3_nt: TGTGCCAGCAGCTTAGAAAGGGTGGGGAACCGAGGCTACACCTTC; cdr3_aa: CASSLERVGNRGYTF
d_call: NA; clone_size: NA; j_call: TRBJ1-1; v_call: TRBV4-1; cdr3_nt: TGCGCCAGCAGCCAAGCGGAATTTAACACTGAAGCTTTCTTT; cdr3_aa: CASSQAEFNTEAFF
d_call: NA; clone_size: NA; j_call: TRBJ2-3; v_call: TRBV11-3; cdr3_nt: TGTGCCAGCAGCACCCGGGGGGCCCATACGCAGTATTTT; cdr3_aa: CASSTRGAHTQYF
d_call: TRBD2; clone_size: NA; j_call: TRBJ2-1; v_call: TRBV6-5; cdr3_nt: TGTGCCAGCAGTCGGACTAGCGGGGGAAGGTATGAGCAGTTCTTC; cdr3_aa: CASSRTSGGRYEQFF
d_call: TRBD2; clone_size: NA; j_call: TRBJ2-2; v_call: TRBV6-5; cdr3_nt: TGTGCCAGCAGACTAGCGGTTGGAACCGGGGAGCTGTTTTTT; cdr3_aa: CASRLAVGTGELFF
d_call: NA; clone_size: NA; j_call: TRBJ1-5; v_call: TRBV30; cdr3_nt: TGTGCCTGGAGTCGATCGGCGGGTAGCAATCAGCCCCAGCATTTT; cdr3_aa: CAWSRSAGSNQPQHF
d_call: TRBD2; clone_size: NA; j_call: TRBJ2-7; v_call: TRBV11-2; cdr3_nt: TGTGCCAGCAGCGGTCGCGTCGCGCGGGGGGTCCTATACGAGCAGTACTTC; cdr3_aa: CASSGRVARGVLYEQYF
d_call: NA; clone_size: NA; j_call: TRBJ1-5; v_call: TRBV19; cdr3_nt: TGTGCCAGTAGTATCGGGACAAATAGCAATCAGCCCCAGCATTTT; cdr3_aa: CASSIGTNSNQPQHF
d_call: NA; clone_size: NA; j_call: TRBJ1-2; v_call: TRBV19; cdr3_nt: TGTGCCAGCTTTAAGGGGGGGTCCAAGAATGGCTACACCTTC; cdr3_aa: CASFKGGSKNGYTF
d_call: NA; clone_size: NA; j_call: TRBJ2-5; v_call: TRBV6-5; cdr3_nt: TGTGCCAGCAGTTATAGCGGACAAGAGACCCAGTACTTC; cdr3_aa: CASSYSGQETQYF
d_call: TRBD1; clone_size: NA; j_call: TRBJ2-7; v_call: TRBV27; cdr3_nt: TGTGCCAGCAGTAGAAGACCGGGACAGGGGTACGAGCAGTACTTC; cdr3_aa: CASSRRPGQGYEQYF
d_call: TRBD1; clone_size: NA; j_call: TRBJ1-2; v_call: TRBV11-2; cdr3_nt: TGTGCCAGCAGCTCAACAGGGGGCTCGGTCTATGGCTACACCTTC; cdr3_aa: CASSSTGGSVYGYTF
d_call: NA; clone_size: NA; j_call: TRBJ1-2; v_call: TRBV2; cdr3_nt: TGTGCCAGCAGCGATACCGGGACCTTTTATGGCTACACCTTC; cdr3_aa: CASSDTGTFYGYTF
d_call: TRBD1; clone_size: once; j_call: TRBJ2-1; v_call: TRBV28; cdr3_nt: TGTGCCAGCAGTTTACTCAGGGGGAAATCCCGCTCCTACAATGAGCAGTTCTTC; cdr3_aa: CASSLLRGKSRSYNEQFF
d_call: TRBD1; clone_size: NA; j_call: TRBJ1-6; v_call: TRBV4-1; cdr3_nt: TGCGCCAGCAGCCAAGGGGACAGGGGACCCGTTTCACCCCTCCACTTT; cdr3_aa: CASSQGDRGPVSPLHF
d_call: TRBD1; clone_size: NA; j_call: TRBJ2-3; v_call: TRBV18; cdr3_nt: TGTGCCAGCTCACCTACAGGGGGTGGAGATACGCAGTATTTT; cdr3_aa: CASSPTGGGDTQYF
d_call: NA; clone_size: NA; j_call: TRBJ1-2; v_call: TRBV7-8; cdr3_nt: TGTGCCAGCAGCTTAGCGGCCAGAAGTGGCTACACCTTC; cdr3_aa: CASSLAARSGYTF
d_call: NA; clone_size: NA; j_call: TRBJ1-2; v_call: TRBV27; cdr3_nt: TGTGCCAGCAGTTTAACCGTCCCCGGGGCAGGCTATGGCTACACCTTC; cdr3_aa: CASSLTVPGAGYGYTF
d_call: NA; clone_size: NA; j_call: TRBJ2-1; v_call: TRBV28; cdr3_nt: TGTGCCAGCAGTTTACCGGACGGAAACTACAATGAGCAGTTCTTC; cdr3_aa: CASSLPDGNYNEQFF
d_call: NA; clone_size: NA; j_call: TRBJ2-1; v_call: TRBV16; cdr3_nt: TGTGCCAGCAGCCAAGAGGGTGGCACCTACAATGAGCAGTTCTTC; cdr3_aa: CASSQEGGTYNEQFF
d_call: NA; clone_size: NA; j_call: TRBJ1-1; v_call: TRBV18; cdr3_nt: TGTGCCAGCTCACCACTAAGTCAGGGAGGCACTGAAGCTTTCTTT; cdr3_aa: CASSPLSQGGTEAFF
d_call: NA; clone_size: NA; j_call: TRBJ2-7; v_call: TRBV2; cdr3_nt: TGTGCCAGCAGTGAGAACTACGAGCAGTACTTC; cdr3_aa: CASSENYEQYF
d_call: NA; clone_size: NA; j_call: TRBJ1-2; v_call: TRBV7-2; cdr3_nt: TGTGCCAGCAGCTTAATGGCCGGTGGTTATGTTGGCTACACCTTC; cdr3_aa: CASSLMAGGYVGYTF
d_call: NA; clone_size: NA; j_call: TRBJ1-1; v_call: TRBV11-2; cdr3_nt: TGTGCCAGCAGCTTAGAGGGGACAAGGGCGACTGAAGCTTTCTTT; cdr3_aa: CASSLEGTRATEAFF
d_call: NA; clone_size: NA; j_call: TRBJ1-6; v_call: TRBV9; cdr3_nt: TGTGCCAGCAGCGTAGATGCCAGGGGTGGTTCACCCCTCCACTTT; cdr3_aa: CASSVDARGGSPLHF
d_call: TRBD1; clone_size: NA; j_call: TRBJ1-2; v_call: TRBV7-2; cdr3_nt: TGTGCCAGCAGCTTAGGGGGACAGGGGGCGAAGTATGGCTACACCTTC; cdr3_aa: CASSLGGQGAKYGYTF
d_call: TRBD2; clone_size: NA; j_call: TRBJ2-2; v_call: TRBV11-2; cdr3_nt: TGTGCCAGCAGCTTAGCGGGGACTAGCGCCGGGGAGCTGTTTTTT; cdr3_aa: CASSLAGTSAGELFF
d_call: NA; clone_size: NA; j_call: TRBJ2-1; v_call: TRBV7-6; cdr3_nt: TGTGCCAGCATCTCTTCACCGATCCCCAATTTCGATGAGCAGTTCTTC; cdr3_aa: CASISSPIPNFDEQFF
d_call: NA; clone_size: NA; j_call: TRBJ1-5; v_call: TRBV30; cdr3_nt: TGTGCCTGGAGTTCTGGCTTGTGGGGGAATCAGCCCCAGCATTTT; cdr3_aa: CAWSSGLWGNQPQHF
d_call: TRBD1; clone_size: NA; j_call: TRBJ1-2; v_call: TRBV30; cdr3_nt: TGTGCCTGGAGTCTAATGGGACAGGGAAATGGCTACACCTTC; cdr3_aa: CAWSLMGQGNGYTF
d_call: NA; clone_size: NA; j_call: TRBJ1-2; v_call: TRBV6-2/TRBV6-3; cdr3_nt: TGTGCCAGCAGTTACTTCTCTCCTAACTATGGCTACACCTTC; cdr3_aa: CASSYFSPNYGYTF
d_call: NA; clone_size: NA; j_call: TRBJ2-7; v_call: TRBV3-1/TRBV3-2; cdr3_nt: TGTGCCAGCAGCCAAGATGTCCGTGTTTTGACCGGAGCCTACGAGCAGTACTTC; cdr3_aa: CASSQDVRVLTGAYEQYF
d_call: NA; clone_size: NA; j_call: TRBJ1-2; v_call: TRBV11-2; cdr3_nt: TGTGCCAGCAGCTTAGGGGGTGGCTATGGCTACACCTTC; cdr3_aa: CASSLGGGYGYTF
d_call: NA; clone_size: once; j_call: TRBJ1-2; v_call: TRBV5-3; cdr3_nt: TGTGCCAGAAGCCTGGTTGGGTACTATGGCTACACCTTC; cdr3_aa: CARSLVGYYGYTF
d_call: TRBD1; clone_size: NA; j_call: TRBJ1-2; v_call: TRBV9; cdr3_nt: TGTGCCAGCAGCGTAGACGGGGACAGGGGGCGCCGACATGGCTACACCTTC; cdr3_aa: CASSVDGDRGRRHGYTF
d_call: NA; clone_size: NA; j_call: TRBJ1-1; v_call: TRBV19; cdr3_nt: TGTGCCAGTAGCGTGGGCGGCAGGAGAGGGAACACTGAAGCTTTCTTT; cdr3_aa: CASSVGGRRGNTEAFF
d_call: NA; clone_size: NA; j_call: TRBJ1-6; v_call: TRBV7-8; cdr3_nt: TGTGCCAGCAGCTTTCAGGGTGATGGGAATTCACCCCTCCACTTT; cdr3_aa: CASSFQGDGNSPLHF
d_call: TRBD1; clone_size: NA; j_call: TRBJ1-3; v_call: TRBV7-9; cdr3_nt: TGTGCCAGCAGCTTCCGACAGGGGGGAAGAAACACCATATATTTT; cdr3_aa: CASSFRQGGRNTIYF
d_call: NA; clone_size: NA; j_call: TRBJ1-2; v_call: TRBV7-2; cdr3_nt: TGTGCCAGCAGCTTAGATTTGGTCGCGCGGCAGGGTGACTACACCTTC; cdr3_aa: CASSLDLVARQGDYTF